Listed here are 7 T cell receptor beta chains from one sample, sequenced in a study of blood T cell repertoires in COVID-19. Using immunoSEQ multiplex PCR, the repertoire was profiled, and TCRdb retains in-frame clones only, with some absent. The sample carries under 30,000 clones, about 86% recorded once. The sequenced sample was peripheral blood. These receptor sequences come from a human donor with active COVID-19. The donor label of this sample is uncertain.

The chain employs TRBV29-1 and TRBJ1-4; D may be TRBD1 (6 bases). The CDR3 covers 14 residues. Trimming pared 3 bases from V and 0 bases from J, leaving 8 bases between. Germline loops: CDR1 SQVTM, CDR2 ANQGSEA. The CDR3 here is CSVEDSATNEKLFF. The CDR3 DNA reads as TGCAGCGTTGAGGACAGTGCAACTAATGAAAAACTGTTTTTT.

CDR3 sequence: CASSQAGGTSYEQYF. The CDR3 bases are TGTGCCAGCAGCCAAGCGGGGGGGACCTCCTACGAGCAGTACTTC. This chain links TRBV4-2 with TRBJ2-7, with TRBD2 matching over 8 bases. Germline loops: CDR1 LGHNA, CDR2 YNFKEQ. There are 15 residues in the CDR3. The V gene end was trimmed by 1 base and the J gene end by 0 bases; junction bases not matched to a gene: 2.

The gene calls are TRBV5-1 and TRBJ2-5, with TRBD1 identical over 7 bases. The junction had 7 bases not matched to a gene; V was cut back by 7 bases and J by 4 bases. CDR1 is SGHRS, CDR2 YFSETQ, per germline. The CDR3 covers 13 residues. The CDR3 spells CASGQEAGETQYF. The CDR3, as DNA: TGCGCCAGCGGACAGGAGGCCGGAGAGACCCAGTACTTC.

The V gene is TRBV27, the J gene TRBJ2-7, with 8 bases lining up with TRBD1. Germline trimming cut 2 bases from V and 5 bases from J; bases unmatched to any gene: 8. Looked up from germline, CDR1 is MNHEY and CDR2 is SMNVEV (reference sequence). The CDR3 runs to 15 residues. The CDR3 spells CASSLRRAGGHEQYF. For the CDR3, the DNA is TGTGCCAGCAGTTTAAGACGGGCAGGGGGCCACGAGCAGTACTTC.

The CDR3 loop reads CASSIQGKVGYTF. For the CDR3, the DNA is TGTGCCAGTAGTATACAGGGAAAAGTCGGCTACACCTTC. This chain connects TRBV19 to TRBJ1-2; tentative D call: TRBD1 (5 bases). Trimming removed 2 bases at V and 8 bases at J, with 12 bases between. Germline V gene lookup returns CDR1 LNHDA and CDR2 SQIVND (reference sequence). CDR3 length equals 13 residues.

The chain uses TRBV4-3 and TRBJ2-7; a weak D match, TRBD2 (5 bases). The V gene's germline CDR1 is LGHNA and CDR2 YSLEER. Trimming took off 0 bases at V and 7 bases at J, with 16 bases between the two ends. The CDR3 length is 15 residues. For the CDR3, the DNA is TGCGCCAGCAGCCAAGATATAGGGATTTCGGGGGAGCAGTACTTC. It encodes CASSQDIGISGEQYF.

This clone appeared a single time. The chain links TRBV5-1 to TRBJ2-1; 7 bases align to TRBD2. The germline V gene encodes CDR1 SGHRS and CDR2 YFSETQ. The V gene end was trimmed by 0 bases and the J gene end by 3 bases; junction bases not matched to a gene: 6. The CDR3 runs 16 residues. CDR3 region: CASSLELANSYNEQFF. Here the CDR3 DNA reads TGCGCCAGCAGCTTGGAACTAGCGAATAGCTACAATGAGCAGTTCTTC.